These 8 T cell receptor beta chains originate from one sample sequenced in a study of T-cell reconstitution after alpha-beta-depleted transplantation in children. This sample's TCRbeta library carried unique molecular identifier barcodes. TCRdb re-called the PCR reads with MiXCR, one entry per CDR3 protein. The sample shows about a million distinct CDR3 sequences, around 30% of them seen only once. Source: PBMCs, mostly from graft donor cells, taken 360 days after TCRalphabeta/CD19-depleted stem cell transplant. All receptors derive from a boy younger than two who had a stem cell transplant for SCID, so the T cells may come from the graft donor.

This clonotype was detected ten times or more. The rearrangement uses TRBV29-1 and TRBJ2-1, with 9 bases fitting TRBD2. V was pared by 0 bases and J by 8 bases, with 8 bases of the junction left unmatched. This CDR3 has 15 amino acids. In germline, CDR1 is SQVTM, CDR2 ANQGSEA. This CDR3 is CSVEDISGGPDEQFF. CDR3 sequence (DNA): TGCAGCGTTGAAGATATCAGCGGGGGGCCTGATGAGCAGTTCTTC.

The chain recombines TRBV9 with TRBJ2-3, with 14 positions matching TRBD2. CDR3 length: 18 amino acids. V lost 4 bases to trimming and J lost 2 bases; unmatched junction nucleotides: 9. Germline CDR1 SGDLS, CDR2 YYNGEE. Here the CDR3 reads CASSPEGLAGEFTDTQYF. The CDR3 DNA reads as TGTGCCAGCAGCCCCGAGGGACTAGCGGGAGAATTCACAGATACGCAGTATTTT.

In nucleotides, the CDR3 is TGTGCCACCAGTGCGTGGTGGAAGGGGACAGCTTACTCCTACGAGCAGTACTTC. This sequence encodes CATSAWWKGTAYSYEQYF. The chain couples TRBV24-1 to TRBJ2-7; 7 positions match TRBD1. Trimming cost V 5 bases and J 0 bases; bases outside gene matches: 15. Germline V gene lookup returns CDR1 KGHDR and CDR2 SFDVKD. This CDR3 is 18 amino acids long.

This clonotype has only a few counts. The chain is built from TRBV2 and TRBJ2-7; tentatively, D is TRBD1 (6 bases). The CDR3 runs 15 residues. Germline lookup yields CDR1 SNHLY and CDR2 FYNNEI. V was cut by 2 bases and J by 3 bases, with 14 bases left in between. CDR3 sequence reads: CASSEPPRGGYEQYF. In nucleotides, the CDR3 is TGTGCCAGCAGTGAACCTCCCAGGGGTGGCTACGAGCAGTACTTC.

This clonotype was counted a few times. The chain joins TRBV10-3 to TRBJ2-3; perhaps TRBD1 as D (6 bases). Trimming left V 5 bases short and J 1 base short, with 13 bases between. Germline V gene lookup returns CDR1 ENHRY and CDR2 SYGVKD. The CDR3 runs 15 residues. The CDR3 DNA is TGTGCCATCAGTTCCGGGACAAGAGGCACAGATACGCAGTATTTT. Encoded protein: CAISSGTRGTDTQYF.

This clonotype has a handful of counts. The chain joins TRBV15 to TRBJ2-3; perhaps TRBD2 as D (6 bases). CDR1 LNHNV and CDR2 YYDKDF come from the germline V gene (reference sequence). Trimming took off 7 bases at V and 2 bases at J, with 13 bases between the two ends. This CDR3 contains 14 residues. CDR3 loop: CATTRGFSTDTQYF. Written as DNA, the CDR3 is TGTGCCACCACACGGGGGTTCTCCACAGATACGCAGTATTTT.

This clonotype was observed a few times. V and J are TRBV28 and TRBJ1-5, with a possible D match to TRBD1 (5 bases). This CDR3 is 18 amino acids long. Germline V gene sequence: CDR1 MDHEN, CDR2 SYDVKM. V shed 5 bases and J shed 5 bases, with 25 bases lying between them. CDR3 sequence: CASSRRDRLLGAYQPQHF. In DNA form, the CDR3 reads TGTGCCAGCAGTCGAAGGGACCGCTTATTAGGAGCGTATCAGCCCCAGCATTTT.

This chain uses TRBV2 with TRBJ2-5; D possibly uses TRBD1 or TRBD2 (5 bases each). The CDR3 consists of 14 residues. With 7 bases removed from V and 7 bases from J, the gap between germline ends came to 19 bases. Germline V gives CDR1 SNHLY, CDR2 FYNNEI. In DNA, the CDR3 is TGTGCCAGCATTCCTAGCAACCCGCAGGGGACCCAGTACTTC. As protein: CASIPSNPQGTQYF.